The source of this T cell receptor beta chain is a study of blood T cells in healthy people across ages. It was with a sample-barcoded 5' primer and a J-beta primer mix that a second PCR of about 6 to 11 cycles was run. TCRdb redid the calling of the 5' RACE reads with MiXCR, one entry per CDR3 protein. In the table there are approximately 780,000 distinct CDR3 sequences, around a quarter of which are singletons. There are 15 residues in the CDR3. V trimming: 9 bases; J trimming: 3 bases; junction bases outside the gene matches: 9. CDR1 is SSHAT and CDR2 is FNYEAQ in the germline V gene (reference sequence). This clonotype was found a few times. These records were also assigned to another study, of T cells of mothers and their children. This second study notes: The donor cohort consisted of a few healthy Caucasian mothers and their six children. There was no detection of any persistent microchimeric T cell clones.

The TCR was taken from a boy aged 5-17 years in good health. This sequence joins TRBV7-7 and TRBJ1-5, with 9 bases lining up with TRBD1. Sample: blood. The CDR3 bases are TGTGCCAGTAGGCGGGACAGGGAGGACAATCAGCCCCAGCATTTT. Translated, it gives CASRRDREDNQPQHF.